This T cell receptor (beta chain) was captured in a study of T cells in women clearing cervical HPV infection. Comments on this clone: The read ends 3 residues shy of where the CDR3 ends; the end is completed using the germline J gene.

Clones were read by immunoSEQ multiplex PCR, and TCRdb kept only the in-frame ones, dropping some. Reported are 30,000 to 45,000 clones; the ten largest clones contain less than 2%. CDR1 MNHNS and CDR2 SASEGT come from the germline V gene. Trimming cost V 4 bases and J 8 bases, with 18 bases left between them. The CDR3 covers 16 residues. The TCR originated in a woman between 18 and 75 years old with a cervical HPV16 infection that either progressed to CIN3+ or cleared (not recorded which). The sequenced sample was blood buffy coat. The chain is built from TRBV6-1 and TRBJ1-6, with a possible D match to TRBD1 (5 bases). This CDR3 reads CASSGGGVGSYSPLHF. The CDR3 DNA, read in part, is TGTGCCAGCAGTGGGGGGGGTGTCGGTTCTTATTCACCC.